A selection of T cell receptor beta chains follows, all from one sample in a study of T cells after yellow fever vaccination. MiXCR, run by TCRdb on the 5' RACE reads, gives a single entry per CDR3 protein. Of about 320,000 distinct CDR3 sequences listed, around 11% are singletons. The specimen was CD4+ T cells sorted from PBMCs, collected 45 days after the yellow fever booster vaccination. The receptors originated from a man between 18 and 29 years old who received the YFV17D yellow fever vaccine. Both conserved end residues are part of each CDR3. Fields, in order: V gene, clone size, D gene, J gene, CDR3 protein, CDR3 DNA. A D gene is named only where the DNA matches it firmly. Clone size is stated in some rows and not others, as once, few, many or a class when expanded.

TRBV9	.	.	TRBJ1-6	CASSVVPQSYNSPLHF	TGTGCCAGCAGCGTAGTTCCTCAAAGTTATAATTCACCCCTCCACTTT
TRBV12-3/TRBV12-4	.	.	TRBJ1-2	CASRTGTRSNYGYTF	TGTGCCAGCAGAACGGGGACCAGGAGTAACTATGGCTACACCTTC
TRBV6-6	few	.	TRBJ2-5	CASSPRLLRYF	TGTGCCAGCAGTCCCCGACTGCTTAGGTACTTC
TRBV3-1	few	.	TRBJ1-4	CASSRYTGRDEKLFF	TGTGCCAGCAGCCGTTACACGGGGCGGGATGAAAAACTGTTTTTT
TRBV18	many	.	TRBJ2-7	CASSPVPDVYEQYF	TGTGCCAGCTCACCAGTACCGGACGTCTACGAGCAGTACTTC
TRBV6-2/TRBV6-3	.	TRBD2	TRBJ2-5	CASSFNSGSQETQYF	TGTGCCAGCAGTTTTAATAGCGGGAGCCAAGAGACCCAGTACTTC
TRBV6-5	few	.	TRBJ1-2	CASTPRAGYGYTF	TGTGCCAGCACCCCCAGAGCCGGCTATGGCTACACCTTC
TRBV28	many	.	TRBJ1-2	CASTLSGVGYTF	TGTGCCAGCACACTATCGGGGGTTGGCTACACCTTC
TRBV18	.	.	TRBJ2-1	CASSKSSEGNEQFF	TGTGCCAGCTCAAAGTCTAGCGAGGGGAATGAGCAGTTCTTC
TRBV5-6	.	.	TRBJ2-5	CASSLSGTAKETQYF	TGTGCCAGCAGCTTGAGCGGGACAGCGAAAGAGACCCAGTACTTC